These T cell receptor beta chains were read from a single sample in a study of somatic mutations in cytotoxic T cells in rheumatoid arthritis. The method was immunoSEQ multiplex PCR; TCRdb's version includes in-frame clones alone and lacks a portion of them. The table shows approximately 11,000 clones, with 75% to 95% occurring only once. The sample was CD8+ T cells sorted from blood. These receptors came from a woman between 18 and 30 years old with rheumatoid arthritis. The CDR3 runs from the conserved cysteine through the conserved F or W. Each record gives: clone size, J gene, V gene, D gene, CDR3 DNA, CDR3 protein. D genes are given only for firm matches. Some rows have no size entry. The others give once, few or many, or a class for an expanded clone.

size: few
J: TRBJ2-3
V: TRBV6-5
D: TRBD2
DNA: TGTGCCAGCATAAAAGAGACTAGCGGCACAGATACGCAGTATTTT
CDR3: CASIKETSGTDTQYF

size: NA
J: TRBJ2-3
V: TRBV2
D: TRBD2
DNA: TGTGCCACCGATCCTAGCGGGAGTTTTACAGATACGCAGTATTTT
CDR3: CATDPSGSFTDTQYF

size: NA
J: TRBJ1-5
V: TRBV6-5
D: NA
DNA: TGTGCCTCGAGGGTCATGGGCGAAAATCAGCCCCAGCATTTT
CDR3: CASRVMGENQPQHF

size: NA
J: TRBJ2-7
V: TRBV13
D: NA
DNA: TGTGCCAGCAGCTACAGCGGGCTTCCCTACGAGCAGTACTTC
CDR3: CASSYSGLPYEQYF

size: NA
J: TRBJ1-6
V: TRBV13
D: NA
DNA: TGTGCCAGCAGCTTAGGGGGGGGATCCTATAATTCACCCCTCCACTTT
CDR3: CASSLGGGSYNSPLHF

size: NA
J: TRBJ2-1
V: TRBV19
D: TRBD2
DNA: TGTGCCAGTAGAGCGAGGCTAGCGGGAGGGCCGACACAATACAATGAGCAGTTCTTC
CDR3: CASRARLAGGPTQYNEQFF

size: NA
J: TRBJ1-6
V: TRBV7-8
D: NA
DNA: TGTGCCAGCAGCTTTTATGGTGTGGCAGTCGATAATTCACCCCTCCACTTT
CDR3: CASSFYGVAVDNSPLHF

size: NA
J: TRBJ2-5
V: TRBV7-5
D: NA
DNA: TGTGCCAGCCGCCCTCCGGGACAGGGTCCGGAGACCCAGTACTTC
CDR3: CASRPPGQGPETQYF

size: NA
J: TRBJ2-7
V: TRBV30
D: NA
DNA: TGTGCCTGGAGGTCCACCACCTACTACGAGCAGTACTTC
CDR3: CAWRSTTYYEQYF

size: NA
J: TRBJ2-7
V: TRBV27
D: TRBD2
DNA: TGTGCCAGCAGTTTAGGGACTAGCGGGAGGGAAGAGCAGTACTTC
CDR3: CASSLGTSGREEQYF

size: NA
J: TRBJ2-7
V: TRBV29-1
D: TRBD1
DNA: TGCAGCGTTGTTTCGTCAGGGGGCATTTACGAGCAGTACTTC
CDR3: CSVVSSGGIYEQYF

size: NA
J: TRBJ2-2
V: TRBV6-5
D: TRBD1
DNA: TGTGCCAGCACCGACAGGGCGAACACCGGGGAGCTGTTTTTT
CDR3: CASTDRANTGELFF

size: NA
J: TRBJ2-1
V: TRBV27
D: TRBD2
DNA: TGTGCCAGTATAGCGGGAGGGCCCGACAATGAGCAGTTCTTC
CDR3: CASIAGGPDNEQFF

size: NA
J: TRBJ2-3
V: TRBV7-8
D: TRBD2
DNA: TGTGCCAGCAGCCCCCGACTAGCTTCTCCTTCAGATACGCAGTATTTT
CDR3: CASSPRLASPSDTQYF

size: NA
J: TRBJ2-7
V: TRBV4-1
D: TRBD2
DNA: TGCGCCAGCAGCCACCCGGGACTAGCCTACGAGCAGTACTTC
CDR3: CASSHPGLAYEQYF

size: NA
J: TRBJ2-1
V: TRBV4-1
D: NA
DNA: TGCGCCAGCAGCCAGGGACCTCTAGCGTACAATGAGCAGTTCTTC
CDR3: CASSQGPLAYNEQFF

size: once
J: TRBJ2-7
V: TRBV21-1
D: NA
DNA: TGTGCCAACAAACTCCGGGACAGGACCATTTACGAGCAGTACTTC
CDR3: CANKLRDRTIYEQYF

size: once
J: TRBJ1-1
V: TRBV27
D: TRBD1
DNA: TGTGCCAGCAGTCTAACAGGGGTGGTCACTGAAGCTTTCTTT
CDR3: CASSLTGVVTEAFF

size: once
J: TRBJ2-1
V: TRBV4-1
D: TRBD2
DNA: TGCGCCAGCAGCCAAGGTCTAGCGGGGGTTCTCGGTGAGCAGTTCTTC
CDR3: CASSQGLAGVLGEQFF

size: few
J: TRBJ2-7
V: TRBV7-2
D: NA
DNA: TGTGCCAGCAGCTTTGGACTGACCTACGAGCAGTACTTC
CDR3: CASSFGLTYEQYF

size: NA
J: TRBJ1-1
V: TRBV2
D: NA
DNA: TGTGCCAGCAGTGACAAGGGAGTGAACACTGAAGCTTTCTTT
CDR3: CASSDKGVNTEAFF

size: NA
J: TRBJ2-7
V: TRBV5-1
D: TRBD1
DNA: TGCGCCAGCAGCTTGGCGGGACAGGGGGCATTGAACGAGCAGTACTTC
CDR3: CASSLAGQGALNEQYF

size: NA
J: TRBJ1-2
V: TRBV5-5
D: TRBD1
DNA: TGTGCCAGCAGCCTGGACAGGAGCTATGGCTACACCTTC
CDR3: CASSLDRSYGYTF

size: NA
J: TRBJ2-7
V: TRBV28
D: TRBD1
DNA: TGTGCCAGCAGTTCCTTCCGCATGGACAGGTACTACGAGCAGTACTTC
CDR3: CASSSFRMDRYYEQYF

size: NA
J: TRBJ2-7
V: TRBV19
D: NA
DNA: TGTGCCAGTAGTCCTGGAGGGTTACCCTTCTCCTACGAGCAGTACTTC
CDR3: CASSPGGLPFSYEQYF

size: NA
J: TRBJ2-1
V: TRBV7-2
D: TRBD2
DNA: TGTGCCAGCAGCGCCCCTAGCGGGAGAACCAATGAGCAGTTCTTC
CDR3: CASSAPSGRTNEQFF

size: NA
J: TRBJ2-3
V: TRBV7-7
D: TRBD2
DNA: TGTGCTAGCAGCTTGACGGGAGGGCCGGCAGATACGCAGTATTTT
CDR3: CASSLTGGPADTQYF

size: NA
J: TRBJ2-6
V: TRBV28
D: TRBD1
DNA: TGTGCCAGCAGTTTGGACAGGTACTCTGGGGCCAACGTCCTGACTTTC
CDR3: CASSLDRYSGANVLTF

size: NA
J: TRBJ2-7
V: TRBV11-2
D: NA
DNA: TGTGCCAGCAGCCCCCCGGGCGGGCGCCGCTACGAGCAGTACTTC
CDR3: CASSPPGGRRYEQYF

size: NA
J: TRBJ1-1
V: TRBV5-1
D: NA
DNA: TGCGCCAGCAGCCCAGAGGGATTGAACACTGAAGCTTTCTTT
CDR3: CASSPEGLNTEAFF

size: NA
J: TRBJ2-1
V: TRBV4-1
D: TRBD1
DNA: TGCGCCAGCAGCCCTCAGGGGACAGTCTACAATGAGCAGTTCTTC
CDR3: CASSPQGTVYNEQFF

size: once
J: TRBJ1-5
V: TRBV19
D: TRBD1
DNA: TGTGCCAGTAGTACCTTCTCAGACAGGGGCGGAAAGCCCCAGCATTTT
CDR3: CASSTFSDRGGKPQHF

size: NA
J: TRBJ2-1
V: TRBV2
D: TRBD2
DNA: TGTGCCAGCAGTGGCAGCGGGAGAGTTTCCTACAATGAGCAGTTCTTC
CDR3: CASSGSGRVSYNEQFF

size: NA
J: TRBJ2-7
V: TRBV6-4
D: TRBD1
DNA: TGTGCCAGCAGTGATCCGGAGAGGGGGGACAGGGGCTACGAGCAGTACTTC
CDR3: CASSDPERGDRGYEQYF

size: NA
J: TRBJ1-5
V: TRBV19
D: NA
DNA: TGTGCCAGTACCCAAGGGGGGGTCGGGCAGCCCCAGCATTTT
CDR3: CASTQGGVGQPQHF

size: NA
J: TRBJ1-5
V: TRBV2
D: TRBD1
DNA: TGTGCCAGTACTGGACAGGAGAGCAATCAGCCCCAGCATTTT
CDR3: CASTGQESNQPQHF

size: once
J: TRBJ2-2
V: TRBV9
D: TRBD2
DNA: TGTGCCAGCAGCGTAAAGGGACTAGCGGGTCCGAACACCGGGGAGCTGTTTTTT
CDR3: CASSVKGLAGPNTGELFF

size: NA
J: TRBJ2-1
V: TRBV9
D: TRBD1
DNA: TGTGCCAGCAGCGCCGGACAGGGGCCTGAGCAGTTCTTC
CDR3: CASSAGQGPEQFF

size: NA
J: TRBJ2-7
V: TRBV7-9
D: NA
DNA: TGTGCCAGTACACTGGCGGGCGACGAGCAGTACTTC
CDR3: CASTLAGDEQYF

size: NA
J: TRBJ2-1
V: TRBV13
D: NA
DNA: TGTGCCAGCAGCTTAGTCGATGAGCAGTTCTTC
CDR3: CASSLVDEQFF

size: NA
J: TRBJ2-1
V: TRBV5-1
D: NA
DNA: TGCGCCAGCAGCTTGGCTCTTGCGGGGCTAGCGAATTACAATGAGCAGTTCTTC
CDR3: CASSLALAGLANYNEQFF

size: NA
J: TRBJ2-3
V: TRBV13
D: TRBD2
DNA: TGTGCCAGCAGTCTACCGGGACTAGCTAGCACAGATACGCAGTATTTT
CDR3: CASSLPGLASTDTQYF

size: once
J: TRBJ2-1
V: TRBV7-2
D: TRBD2
DNA: TGTGCCAGCAGCCCGGCGGGGGTTGAGCAGTTCTTC
CDR3: CASSPAGVEQFF

size: once
J: TRBJ2-1
V: TRBV7-9
D: NA
DNA: TGTGCCAGCAGCTTAGAGTACGGCTACAATGAGCAGTTCTTC
CDR3: CASSLEYGYNEQFF

size: NA
J: TRBJ1-1
V: TRBV6-5
D: NA
DNA: TGTGCCAGCAGAGCAGGACGGAGGACTGAAGCTTTCTTT
CDR3: CASRAGRRTEAFF

size: NA
J: TRBJ1-2
V: TRBV28
D: NA
DNA: TGTGCCAGCAGTTTATATGCCAGGGAAAGTGCTAACTATGGCTACACCTTC
CDR3: CASSLYARESANYGYTF

size: NA
J: TRBJ2-7
V: TRBV7-2
D: NA
DNA: TGTGCCAGCAGCTTCCGGACAGCGAGAGCCGAGCAGTACTTC
CDR3: CASSFRTARAEQYF

size: NA
J: TRBJ1-5
V: TRBV4-1
D: NA
DNA: TGCGCCAGCAGCCGGGAGGGGGACTCTAGCAATCAGCCCCAGCATTTT
CDR3: CASSREGDSSNQPQHF

size: once
J: TRBJ2-7
V: TRBV7-7
D: TRBD1
DNA: TGTGCTAGCAGCCCTGGACAGGGGTTTTTCGAGCAGTACTTC
CDR3: CASSPGQGFFEQYF

size: once
J: TRBJ1-4
V: TRBV11-1
D: NA
DNA: TGTGCCAGCAGCAGCCCTAACAGGGATCGAGCCGAAAAACTGTTTTTT
CDR3: CASSSPNRDRAEKLFF

size: NA
J: TRBJ1-1
V: TRBV6-5
D: NA
DNA: TGTGCCAGCAGTTACAAGCGGATGAACACTGAAGCTTTCTTT
CDR3: CASSYKRMNTEAFF